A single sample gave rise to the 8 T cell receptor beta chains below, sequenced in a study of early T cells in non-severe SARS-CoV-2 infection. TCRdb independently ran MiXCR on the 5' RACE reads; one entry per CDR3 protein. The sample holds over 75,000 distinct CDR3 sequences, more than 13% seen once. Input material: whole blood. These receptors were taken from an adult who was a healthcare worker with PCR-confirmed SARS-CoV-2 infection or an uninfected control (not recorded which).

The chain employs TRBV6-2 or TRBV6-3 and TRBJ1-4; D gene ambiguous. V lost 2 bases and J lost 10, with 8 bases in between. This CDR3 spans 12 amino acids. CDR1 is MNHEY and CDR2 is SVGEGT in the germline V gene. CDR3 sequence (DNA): TGTGCCAGCAGTTACGTGGAAGGAAAACTGTTTTTT. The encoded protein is CASSYVEGKLFF.

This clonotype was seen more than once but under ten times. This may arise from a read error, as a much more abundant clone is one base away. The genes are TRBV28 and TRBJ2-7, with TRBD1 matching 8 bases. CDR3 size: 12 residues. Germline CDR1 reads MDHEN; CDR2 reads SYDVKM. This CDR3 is CASSQNQGALHF. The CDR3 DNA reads TGTGCCAGCAGTCAAAACCAGGGGGCTTTACACTTC.

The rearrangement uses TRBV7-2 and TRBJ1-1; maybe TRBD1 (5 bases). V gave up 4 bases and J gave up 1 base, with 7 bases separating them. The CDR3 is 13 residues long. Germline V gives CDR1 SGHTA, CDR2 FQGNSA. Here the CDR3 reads CASSSDRNTEAFF. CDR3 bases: TGTGCCAGCAGCTCCGACAGGAACACTGAAGCTTTCTTT.

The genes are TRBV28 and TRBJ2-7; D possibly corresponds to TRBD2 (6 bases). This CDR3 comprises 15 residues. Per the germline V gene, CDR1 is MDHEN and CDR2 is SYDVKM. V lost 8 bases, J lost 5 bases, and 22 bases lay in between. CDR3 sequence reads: CASSGDVRERDEQYF. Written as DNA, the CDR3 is TGTGCCAGCTCCGGGGACGTCCGGGAGAGGGACGAGCAGTACTTC.

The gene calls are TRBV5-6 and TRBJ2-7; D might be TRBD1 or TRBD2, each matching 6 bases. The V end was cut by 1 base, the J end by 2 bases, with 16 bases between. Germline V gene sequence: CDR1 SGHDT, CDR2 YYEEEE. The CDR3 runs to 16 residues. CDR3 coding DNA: TGTGCCAGCAGCTTGAAGTGGGGGGCCCCGGCCTACGAGCAGTACTTC. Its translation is CASSLKWGAPAYEQYF.

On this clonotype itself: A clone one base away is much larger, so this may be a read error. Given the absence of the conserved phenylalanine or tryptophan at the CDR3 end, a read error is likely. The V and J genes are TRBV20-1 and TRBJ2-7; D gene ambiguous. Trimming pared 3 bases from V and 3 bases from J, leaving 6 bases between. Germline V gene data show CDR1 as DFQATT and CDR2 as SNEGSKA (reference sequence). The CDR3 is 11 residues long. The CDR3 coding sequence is TGCAGTGCTAGCGGCGACTACGAGCAGTACCTC. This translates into CSASGDYEQYL.

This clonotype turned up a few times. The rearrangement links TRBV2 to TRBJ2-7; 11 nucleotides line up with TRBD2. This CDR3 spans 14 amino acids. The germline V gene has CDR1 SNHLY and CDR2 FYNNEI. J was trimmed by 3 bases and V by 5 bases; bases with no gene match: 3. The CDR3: CASSRSGRVYEQYF. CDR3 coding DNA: TGTGCCAGCAGTCGTAGCGGGAGGGTCTACGAGCAGTACTTC.

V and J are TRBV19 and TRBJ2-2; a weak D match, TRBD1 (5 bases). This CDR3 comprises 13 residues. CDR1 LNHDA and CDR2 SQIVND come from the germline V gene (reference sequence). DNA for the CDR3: TGTGCGACAAGGGGTCCGTTCACCGGGGAGCTGTTTTTT. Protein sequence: CATRGPFTGELFF.